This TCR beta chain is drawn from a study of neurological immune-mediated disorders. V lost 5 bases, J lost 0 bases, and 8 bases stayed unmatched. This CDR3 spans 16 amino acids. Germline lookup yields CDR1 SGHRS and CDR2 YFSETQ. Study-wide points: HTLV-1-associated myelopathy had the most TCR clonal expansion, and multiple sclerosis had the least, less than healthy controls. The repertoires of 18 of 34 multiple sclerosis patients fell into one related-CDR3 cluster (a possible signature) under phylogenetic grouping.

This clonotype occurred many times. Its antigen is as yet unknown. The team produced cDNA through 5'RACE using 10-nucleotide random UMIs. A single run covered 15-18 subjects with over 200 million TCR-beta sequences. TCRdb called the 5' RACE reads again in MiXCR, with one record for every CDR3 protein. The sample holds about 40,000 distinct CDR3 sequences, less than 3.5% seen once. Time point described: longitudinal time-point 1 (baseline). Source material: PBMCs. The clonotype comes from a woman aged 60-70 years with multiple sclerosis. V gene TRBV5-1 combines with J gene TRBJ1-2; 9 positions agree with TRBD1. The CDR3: CASRSAGTGTNYGYTF. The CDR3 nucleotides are TGCGCCAGCAGATCCGCCGGGACAGGGACTAACTATGGCTACACCTTC.